This T cell receptor (beta chain) was identified in a study of blood T cell repertoires in COVID-19. Across the whole study: Specimens from acute and convalescent COVID-19 originated in the United States, Italy and Spain.

This clone has just a few counts. The CDR3 is made up of 16 amino acids. Germline V lookup: CDR1 MGHRA, CDR2 YSYEKL. V gave up 1 base and J gave up 6 bases, with 15 bases separating them. Donors in Cohort 3 who had recovered were those with two negative PCRs, healthcare professional clearance, or resolution of their symptoms. Data came from immunoSEQ multiplex PCR; TCRdb stores just in-frame clones and leaves some out. The sample lists hundreds of thousands of clones, about 83% occurring once. This clonotype was obtained from a woman in her thirties or forties who had recovered from COVID-19. The specimen was PBMCs or T cells enriched from blood (not recorded which). The chain uses TRBV4-1 and TRBJ2-2, with a possible D match to TRBD1 (6 bases). DNA of the CDR3: TGCGCCAGCAGCCAAGGCCCCGCCGACAGGTCCGGGGAGCTGTTTTTT. It specifies CASSQGPADRSGELFF.